Listed below are T cell receptor beta chains from one sample, sequenced in a study of blood T cell repertoires in COVID-19. Using immunoSEQ multiplex PCR, the repertoire was profiled, and TCRdb retains in-frame clones only, with some absent. Counted here are more than 95,000 clones, 90% occurring once; the ten biggest clones make up about 1.7%. Sequencing was done on a sample of peripheral blood. The source of these receptors is a man aged 55 to 70 with acute or convalescent COVID-19. Each CDR3 is given with its conserved first and last residue. Each record gives: V gene, J gene, clone size, D gene, CDR3 protein, CDR3 DNA. A D gene is named only where the DNA matches it firmly. Part of the rows lack a size; the others show once, few, many or a class for expanded clones.

V gene: TRBV18; J gene: TRBJ2-7; clone size: -; D gene: TRBD2; CDR3 protein: CASSPPTSAYEQYF; CDR3 DNA: TGTGCCAGCTCACCACCTACTAGCGCGTACGAGCAGTACTTC
V gene: TRBV6-5; J gene: TRBJ1-3; clone size: once; D gene: TRBD1; CDR3 protein: CASQLTGNSGNTIYF; CDR3 DNA: TGTGCCAGCCAGTTGACAGGGAACTCTGGAAACACCATATATTTT
V gene: TRBV6-5; J gene: TRBJ2-3; clone size: once; D gene: TRBD2; CDR3 protein: CASSYSGGSANTQYF; CDR3 DNA: TGTGCCAGCAGTTACTCGGGGGGGTCCGCCAATACGCAGTATTTT
V gene: TRBV7-6; J gene: TRBJ1-2; clone size: -; D gene: -; CDR3 protein: CASSLVFRGKEGYTF; CDR3 DNA: TGTGCCAGCAGCTTAGTATTTAGGGGTAAGGAGGGCTACACCTTC
V gene: TRBV28; J gene: TRBJ1-2; clone size: -; D gene: -; CDR3 protein: CASRTDGYTF; CDR3 DNA: TGTGCCAGCCGGACAGATGGCTACACCTTC
V gene: TRBV2; J gene: TRBJ1-6; clone size: -; D gene: TRBD1; CDR3 protein: CASSRFGTVTLSLHF; CDR3 DNA: TGTGCCAGCAGCCGATTCGGGACAGTTACTTTATCCCTCCACTTT
V gene: TRBV6-6; J gene: TRBJ1-4; clone size: -; D gene: TRBD1; CDR3 protein: CAIGQGGEKLFF; CDR3 DNA: TGTGCCATCGGACAGGGAGGGGAAAAACTGTTTTTT
V gene: TRBV5-1; J gene: TRBJ2-3; clone size: -; D gene: TRBD2; CDR3 protein: CASSSSPSGGTDTQYF; CDR3 DNA: TGCGCCAGCAGCTCCTCTCCGAGCGGGGGCACAGATACGCAGTATTTT
V gene: TRBV18; J gene: TRBJ1-1; clone size: -; D gene: -; CDR3 protein: CASSHKGVDTEAFF; CDR3 DNA: TGTGCCAGCTCACATAAGGGAGTGGACACTGAAGCTTTCTTT
V gene: TRBV5-1; J gene: TRBJ2-2; clone size: -; D gene: -; CDR3 protein: CASSWGRPLNTGELFF; CDR3 DNA: TGCGCCAGCAGCTGGGGGCGGCCGCTGAACACCGGGGAGCTGTTTTTT
V gene: TRBV5-1; J gene: TRBJ1-2; clone size: -; D gene: TRBD1; CDR3 protein: CASSLLTGGFDGYTF; CDR3 DNA: TGCGCCAGCAGCTTGTTGACAGGGGGCTTCGATGGCTACACCTTC
V gene: TRBV7-2; J gene: TRBJ1-1; clone size: -; D gene: -; CDR3 protein: CASSSYPQGRTEAFF; CDR3 DNA: TGTGCCAGCAGCTCCTATCCACAGGGTCGCACTGAAGCTTTCTTT
V gene: TRBV18; J gene: TRBJ1-1; clone size: -; D gene: -; CDR3 protein: CASSPPSGWNTEAFF; CDR3 DNA: TGTGCCAGCTCACCACCATCAGGCTGGAACACTGAAGCTTTCTTT
V gene: TRBV4-1; J gene: TRBJ1-1; clone size: -; D gene: -; CDR3 protein: CASSQDTRRSRTEAFF; CDR3 DNA: TGCGCCAGCAGCCAAGATACAAGGCGGAGTCGGACTGAAGCTTTCTTT
V gene: TRBV2; J gene: TRBJ1-1; clone size: -; D gene: -; CDR3 protein: CASSEAPYPLAFF; CDR3 DNA: TGTGCCAGCAGTGAAGCCCCCTACCCCCTCGCTTTCTTT
V gene: TRBV5-4; J gene: TRBJ2-2; clone size: -; D gene: -; CDR3 protein: CASSPVEPGELFF; CDR3 DNA: TGTGCCAGCAGCCCCGTGGAGCCCGGGGAGCTGTTTTTT
V gene: TRBV6-5; J gene: TRBJ1-1; clone size: -; D gene: -; CDR3 protein: CASSPGFGNTEAFF; CDR3 DNA: TGTGCCAGCAGCCCAGGGTTCGGGAACACTGAAGCTTTCTTT